These 10 T cell receptor beta chains originate from one sample sequenced in a study of cytomegalovirus exposure and HLA in healthy donors. PCR used 60 Vbeta primers and 13 Jbeta primers. TCRdb keeps only in-frame clones here, not all; method: immunoSEQ multiplex PCR. This table holds around 200,000 clones, 82% found once. The sequenced material came from PBMCs. These receptors were obtained from a man in his forties in good health and CMV-seropositive.

The chain carries TRBV27 and TRBJ2-5; D is perhaps TRBD1 (5 bases). Trimming left V 6 bases short and J 1 base short, with 9 bases between. Germline CDR1 reads MNHEY; CDR2 reads SMNVEV (reference sequence). The CDR3 extends over 13 amino acids. CDR3 coding DNA: TGTGCCAGCAGCTACCAGGGCCAAGAGACCCAGTACTTC. It specifies CASSYQGQETQYF.

The chain links TRBV19 to TRBJ1-5; no clear D. The V gene lost 0 bases and the J gene lost 2 bases, with 11 bases spanning the gap. This CDR3 spans 16 amino acids. The germline gives CDR1 LNHDA, CDR2 SQIVND (reference sequence). This chain's CDR3 is CASSIEARRGNQPQHF. DNA of the CDR3: TGTGCCAGTAGTATAGAGGCCAGGAGGGGCAATCAGCCCCAGCATTTT.

V is TRBV4-1 and J is TRBJ2-7; no clear D gene. This CDR3 spans 14 amino acids. Between the trimmed V and J ends, which lost 5 bases and 3 bases, there was a span of 14 bases. Germline CDR1 MGHRA, CDR2 YSYEKL. The chain's CDR3 is CASSEVYGYYEQYF. In DNA form, the CDR3 reads TGCGCCAGCAGCGAAGTGTACGGGTACTACGAGCAGTACTTC.

The chain employs TRBV9 and TRBJ2-3; D might be TRBD2 (5 bases). Looked up from germline, CDR1 is SGDLS and CDR2 is YYNGEE. V was pared by 4 bases and J by 2 bases, with 17 bases between. CDR3 length equals 16 residues. CDR3 region: CASSRLGATNTDTQYF. The CDR3 DNA is TGTGCCAGCAGCCGGCTTGGAGCGACTAACACAGATACGCAGTATTTT.

V and J are TRBV21-1 and TRBJ2-7; TRBD2 is taken as the D call from the table, unchecked against the DNA. TRBV21-1 is a documented pseudogene. The CDR3 runs to 13 residues. CDR3 DNA sequence: TGTGCCAGCATCGGCCTCGGGGTCTACGAGCAGTACGTC. Protein: CASIGLGVYEQYV.

The rearrangement uses TRBV5-1 and TRBJ2-5; 7 bases agree with TRBD1. Germline V gives CDR1 SGHRS, CDR2 YFSETQ. The CDR3 length is 16 residues. The ends lost 0 bases at V and 3 bases at J; junction bases unmatched: 8. For the CDR3, the DNA is TGCGCCAGCAGCTTGGGACAGGGAATTGGGAAAGAGACCCAGTACTTC. As protein: CASSLGQGIGKETQYF. The variable domain in full, with the rest retrieved from reference TRBV5-1 and TRBJ2-5, is KAGVTQTPRYLIKTRGQQVTLSCSPISGHRSVSWYQQTPGQGLQFLFEYFSETQRNKGNFPGRFSGRQFSNSRSEMNVSTLELGDSALYLCASSLGQGIGKETQYFGPGTRLLVL.

The J gene is TRBJ2-3, the V gene TRBV13; 9 positions agree with TRBD1. The CDR3 consists of 16 residues. CDR1 PRHDT and CDR2 FYEKMQ come from the germline V gene (reference sequence). V lost 5 bases, J lost 2 bases, and 8 bases stayed unmatched. The chain's CDR3 is CASSRLTGGSTDTQYF. DNA for the CDR3: TGTGCCAGCAGCCGGCTAACAGGGGGCTCCACAGATACGCAGTATTTT.

CDR3 region: CASSLDPLPGTASYEQYF. Written as DNA, the CDR3 is TGTGCCAGCAGCTTAGATCCGCTTCCCGGGACAGCCTCCTACGAGCAGTACTTC. The chain carries TRBV11-3 and TRBJ2-7, with 7 bases identical to TRBD1. The V and J ends lost 0 bases and 0 bases, in that order; junction bases with no gene match: 11. Germline CDR1 SGHNT, CDR2 YENEEA. This CDR3 has 18 amino acids.

This chain connects TRBV6-5 to TRBJ1-4; 8 bases are a match to TRBD1. This CDR3 has 16 residues. Unmatched junction bases numbered 7, after V lost 5 bases and J lost 2 bases. The germline V gene encodes CDR1 MNHEY and CDR2 SVGAGI. The CDR3 spells CASSNFQGATNEKLFF. The CDR3 bases are TGTGCCAGCAGTAACTTCCAGGGGGCGACTAATGAAAAACTGTTTTTT.

This sequence joins TRBV10-1 and TRBJ2-2; 8 nucleotides agree with TRBD2. Looked up from germline, CDR1 is WNHNN and CDR2 is SYGVQD (reference sequence). With 3 bases clipped from V and 6 bases from J, the junction kept 3 bases outside the gene matches. CDR3 size: 14 residues. For the CDR3, the DNA is TGCGCCAGCAGTGAAGCGGGAGATGCCGGGGAGCTGTTTTTT. Translation: CASSEAGDAGELFF.